Below, 27 T cell receptor beta chains from the same sample are listed, as sequenced in a study of CD8+ T cells in alopecia areata. The treatment: oral pan-JAK inhibitor, 5-10 mg twice daily. RNA extraction was followed by reverse transcription into cDNA, which acted as the sequencing template. Produced via immunoSEQ multiplex PCR; TCRdb's table is partial and in-frame only. The sample lists 150,000 to 250,000 clones, more than 45% occurring once. Specimen: CD4+ T cells sorted from blood, collected at week 24, from a patient treated with tofacitinib. Receptor source: a human donor with alopecia areata.

The CDR3 DNA is TGTGCCAGCAGACAGACAGGGGTGGATTCCTACGAGCAGTACTTC. Translation: CASRQTGVDSYEQYF. The chain couples TRBV13 to TRBJ2-7; 8 bases line up with TRBD1. The junction had 8 bases not matched to a gene; V was cut back by 6 bases and J by 1 base. The length of the CDR3 is 15 residues. Germline V gene lookup returns CDR1 PRHDT and CDR2 FYEKMQ (reference sequence).

This clone appeared a few times. The rearrangement joins TRBV18 to TRBJ1-1; the D gene is possibly TRBD1 (5 bases). V lost 1 base to trimming and J lost 0 bases, with 9 bases between them. Per germline, CDR1 KGHSH and CDR2 LQKENI. This CDR3 comprises 15 residues. The CDR3 nucleotides read TGTGCCAGCTCACCACAGTCAGGGATGAACACTGAAGCTTTCTTT. Its protein is CASSPQSGMNTEAFF.

This chain links TRBV19 with TRBJ2-2, with a possible D match to TRBD1 (7 bases). The V and J ends lost 4 bases and 4 bases respectively, with 19 bases between them. The CDR3 consists of 17 residues. Germline values: CDR1 LNHDA, CDR2 SQIVND (reference sequence). The CDR3 is CASSTRLRQGGTGELFF. DNA of the CDR3: TGTGCCAGTAGTACCCGCCTCAGACAGGGAGGCACCGGGGAGCTGTTTTTT.

In its sample, this clone was seen a few times. It is unclear where the CDR3 begins or ends on the DNA, so no DNA is shown, and the CDR3 is as TCRdb lists it. The V and J genes are TRBV29-1 and TRBJ1-2; the D segment call TRBD1 is taken from the table without a DNA check. The CDR3 comprises 11 residues, both ends counted. Germline CDR1 SQVTM, CDR2 ANQGSEA. The CDR3 here is CSVVGQGIYPF.

This clone was counted a single time. The V call is TRBV5-4, the J call TRBJ2-5; 8 positions match TRBD2. Germline values: CDR1 SGHNT, CDR2 YYREEE (reference sequence). This CDR3 is 15 amino acids long. With V trimmed by 6 bases and J by 1 base, 8 bases remained unmatched. This CDR3 is CASTYGLALQETQYF. In DNA, the CDR3 is TGTGCCAGCACCTACGGACTAGCTCTCCAAGAGACCCAGTACTTC.

The V gene is TRBV7-8, the J gene TRBJ1-4, with D possibly TRBD1 on 6 matching bases. V was trimmed by 0 bases and J by 8 bases, leaving 10 bases between them. Looked up from germline, CDR1 is SGHVS and CDR2 is FQNEAQ. The CDR3 contains 14 residues. For the CDR3, the DNA is TGTGCCAGCAGCTTAGCGTCACAGGGCGAAAAACTGTTTTTT. As protein: CASSLASQGEKLFF.

This clone was found a few times. The chain is built from TRBV7-9 and TRBJ2-2, with unresolved D. The CDR3 length is 13 residues. Deletions cut 2 bases from V and 6 bases from J, with 7 bases between. The germline V gene has CDR1 SEHNR and CDR2 FQNEAQ (reference sequence). DNA for the CDR3: TGTGCCAGCAGCTTACTCCAAGCCGGGGAGCTGTTTTTT. Its protein is CASSLLQAGELFF. Supplemented by reference TRBV7-9 and TRBJ2-2, the full variable domain reads DTGVSQNPRHKITKRGQNVTFRCDPISEHNRLYWYRQTLGQGPEFLTYFQNEAQLEKSRLLSDRFSAERPKGSFSTLEIQRTEQGDSAMYLCASSLLQAGELFFGEGSRLTVL.

The V gene is TRBV14, the J gene TRBJ2-1, with D unresolved. The CDR3 runs to 12 residues. Germline loops: CDR1 SGHDN, CDR2 FVKESK. The V end lost 3 bases, the J end lost 5 bases, and 5 bases lay between the germline ends. The CDR3: CASSHYNNEQFF. In DNA form, the CDR3 reads TGTGCCAGCAGCCATTACAACAATGAGCAGTTCTTC.

The rearrangement links TRBV2 to TRBJ2-7; no definite D call. The length of the CDR3 is 11 residues. Germline V gives CDR1 SNHLY, CDR2 FYNNEI. The V and J ends lost 6 bases and 3 bases respectively, with 6 bases between them. CDR3 coding DNA: TGTGCCAGCAGGCCTATCTACGAGCAGTACTTC. This codes for CASRPIYEQYF.

This clone was recorded a few times. The V and J genes are TRBV5-1 and TRBJ1-6, with 7 bases matching TRBD1. V was clipped by 4 bases and J by 0 bases; unmatched bases: 1. Germline V gene sequence: CDR1 SGHRS, CDR2 YFSETQ. CDR3 length: 15 residues. The CDR3 region has the DNA TGCGCCAGCAGCGGGACAGACTCCTATAATTCACCCCTCCACTTT. Its protein is CASSGTDSYNSPLHF.

CDR3 in DNA: TGTGCCAGCAGTTCACAGGGGCTAATGAACACTGAAGCTTTCTTT. Encoded protein: CASSSQGLMNTEAFF. J is TRBJ1-1 and V is TRBV27; 7 positions match TRBD1. J lost 0 bases, V lost 4 bases, and 5 bases had no gene match. The CDR3 spans 15 residues. Germline V gene sequence: CDR1 MNHEY, CDR2 SMNVEV (reference sequence).

The genes are TRBV18 and TRBJ2-7; D is perhaps TRBD1 (6 bases). V was shortened by 4 bases and J by 5 bases, with 12 bases between the two germline ends. The CDR3 extends over 13 amino acids. The germline gives CDR1 KGHSH, CDR2 LQKENI. In nucleotides, the CDR3 is TGTGCCAGCTCACAACCAGGGGTCGACGAGCAGTACTTC. Encoded protein: CASSQPGVDEQYF.

A note on this clone: Other DNA sequences within the sample encode an identical CDR3. This rearrangement joins TRBV28 to TRBJ2-7, with D uncertain. The V end lost 1 base, the J end lost 6 bases, and 4 bases lay between the germline ends. Germline V gene data show CDR1 as MDHEN and CDR2 as SYDVKM. The CDR3 spans 11 residues. The DNA of the CDR3 is TGTGCCAGCAGTTTATTGAGCGAGCAGTACTTC. Amino acids: CASSLLSEQYF.

There are a few counts of this clone. The rearrangement uses TRBV2 and TRBJ2-5; no firm D call. CDR3 length: 13 residues. V dropped 4 bases and J dropped 1 base, with 7 bases sitting between them. Germline V lookup: CDR1 SNHLY, CDR2 FYNNEI. The CDR3 coding sequence is TGTGCCAGCAGTGTCGCGGCCCAAGAGACCCAGTACTTC. Encoded protein: CASSVAAQETQYF.

The rearrangement joins TRBV7-8 to TRBJ2-5; possibly TRBD2 for D (6 bases). CDR3 length: 16 amino acids. Germline V CDR1 and CDR2: SGHVS, FQNEAQ. V lost 2 bases and J lost 2, with 15 bases in between. This CDR3 reads CASSLSRGRLQETQYF. CDR3 nucleotides: TGTGCCAGCAGCTTATCCCGGGGGAGACTTCAAGAGACCCAGTACTTC.

The chain is built from TRBV7-9 and TRBJ2-7; TRBD1 agrees at 10 bases. The CDR3 loop spans 15 amino acids. Germline trimming cut 1 base from V and 4 bases from J; bases unmatched to any gene: 4. Germline values: CDR1 SEHNR, CDR2 FQNEAQ (reference sequence). The CDR3 DNA reads as TGTGCCAGCAGCTTAGGCGGACAGGGGGGGTACGAGCAGTACTTC. Amino acid sequence: CASSLGGQGGYEQYF.

Only one count was recorded for this clone. The J gene is TRBJ1-2, the V gene TRBV5-6; 8 bases align to TRBD1. CDR1 SGHDT and CDR2 YYEEEE come from the germline V gene. The trim removed 4 bases at V and 4 bases at J, leaving 12 bases unmatched. This CDR3 spans 16 amino acids. The CDR3 coding sequence is TGTGCCAGCAGCCCGTGGACAGGGCCCCCTGGCTATGGCTACACCTTC. Translating gives CASSPWTGPPGYGYTF. The whole variable domain, filled in from reference TRBV5-6 and TRBJ1-2, reads DAGVTQSPTHLIKTRGQQVTLRCSPKSGHDTVSWYQQALGQGPQFIFQYYEEEERQRGNFPDRFSGHQFPNYSSELNVNALLLGDSALYLCASSPWTGPPGYGYTFGSGTRLTVV.

CDR3 nucleotide sequence: TGCAGTGCTAGAGATCCAAGAGGAGCTTTCTTT. Translation: CSARDPRGAFF. The chain uses TRBV20-1 and TRBJ1-1, with D uncertain. V was shortened by 0 bases and J by 10 bases, with 9 bases between the two germline ends. Germline V CDR1 and CDR2: DFQATT, SNEGSKA (reference sequence). This CDR3 comprises 11 residues.

This rearrangement joins TRBV5-4 to TRBJ2-5; 8 nucleotides match TRBD1. V was clipped by 5 bases and J by 4 bases; unmatched bases: 4. The CDR3 totals 13 residues. In germline, CDR1 is SGHNT, CDR2 YYREEE (reference sequence). The CDR3 nucleotides are TGTGCCAGCAGTTATACAGGGGGAGAGACCCAGTACTTC. It encodes CASSYTGGETQYF.

This chain connects TRBV19 to TRBJ2-7; 10 bases match TRBD2. Germline V lookup: CDR1 LNHDA, CDR2 SQIVND (reference sequence). V shed 6 bases and J 5 bases; nucleotides not matched to a gene: 10. The CDR3 is made up of 15 amino acids. The CDR3 protein is CASRDSGRAGDEQYF. CDR3 nucleotides: TGTGCCAGTAGAGACAGCGGGAGGGCCGGGGACGAGCAGTACTTC.

V gene TRBV7-2 combines with J gene TRBJ2-7; TRBD2 aligns across 10 bases. J was trimmed by 7 bases and V by 2 bases; bases with no gene match: 8. Germline-derived CDR1 and CDR2 are SGHTA and FQGNSA. The CDR3 is 15 amino acids. This CDR3 reads CASSLWSSGSREQYF. The CDR3 DNA is TGTGCCAGCAGCTTATGGTCTAGCGGGAGTCGGGAGCAGTACTTC.

The V gene is TRBV9, the J gene TRBJ1-6; a possible D gene is TRBD1 (6 bases). V gave up 0 bases and J gave up 9 bases, with 13 bases separating them. Germline CDR1 reads SGDLS; CDR2 reads YYNGEE. The CDR3 runs to 15 residues. This CDR3 is CASSVAAGEGSPLHF. CDR3 bases: TGTGCCAGCAGCGTAGCGGCAGGGGAAGGTTCACCCCTCCACTTT.

V gene TRBV9 combines with J gene TRBJ2-5; 12 bases agree with TRBD1. CDR1 SGDLS and CDR2 YYNGEE come from the germline V gene. With 4 bases clipped from V and 6 bases from J, the junction kept 10 bases outside the gene matches. The CDR3 has 16 amino acids. The CDR3 DNA follows: TGTGCCAGCAGCCAGGCGGGGGGACAGGGGGCGAAGACCCAGTACTTC. It is translated as CASSQAGGQGAKTQYF.

The chain is built from TRBV4-2 and TRBJ2-7, with D hard to call. V was shortened by 1 base and J by 4 bases, with 17 bases between the two germline ends. There are 16 residues in the CDR3. From germline, CDR1 is LGHNA and CDR2 YNFKEQ. The CDR3 coding sequence is TGTGCCAGCAGCCAAGGTAGCTCCCCGCGGTATTACGAGCAGTACTTC. Residues: CASSQGSSPRYYEQYF.

V and J are TRBV29-1 and TRBJ1-2, with D unclear. Germline assignment: CDR1 SQVTM and CDR2 ANQGSEA. This CDR3 has 10 residues. Trimming removed 6 bases at V and 8 bases at J, with 10 bases between. CDR3 in amino acids: CSVRTRGYTF. As DNA, the CDR3 is TGCAGCGTGCGGACTCGGGGCTACACCTTC.

J is TRBJ2-1 and V is TRBV5-1, with D possibly being TRBD1 (5 bases). Germline loops: CDR1 SGHRS, CDR2 YFSETQ. This CDR3 has 13 residues. Trimming took off 6 bases at V and 4 bases at J, with 11 bases between the two ends. DNA for the CDR3: TGCGCCAGCAACGCTGACAGTTACAATGAGCAGTTCTTC. Protein product: CASNADSYNEQFF.

V is TRBV7-2 and J is TRBJ2-3; 10 bases fit TRBD2. Germline CDR1 is SGHTA and CDR2 is FQGNSA. V lost 6 bases and J lost 9; bases outside the gene matches: 9. The CDR3 spans 14 residues. For the CDR3, the DNA is TGTGCCAGCAGTCAGGGGCTAGCGGGGGTCACGCAGTATTTT. This codes for CASSQGLAGVTQYF.